This note documents a single T cell receptor beta chain sequence. Its target antigen remains unknown. There are no base qualities to consult, and no much larger clone falls within one base. Library preparation employed the immunoSEQ multiplex PCR assay. TCRdb took this table from immuneACCESS and kept in-frame rearrangements with V and J called. Such tables lack part of the clones; where checked against another copy, unresolved V genes explain under half of the gap, and the rest is unexplained. In this sample the table shows roughly 200,000 clones, 85% to 95% of which occur a single time. The ten largest clones capture roughly 1.6% of the sample. This sample is drawn from a study of control samples from healthy donors and cancer patients (dated by TCRdb to about 2020). Via the germline V gene, CDR1 is MNHEY and CDR2 SVGAGI. The junction shows trimming of 8 bases on V and 5 bases on J, and the gene matches do not reach 6 bases of it. The CDR3, from cysteine to phenylalanine, totals 14 residues. The only DNA kept is the CDR3, 42 bases in frame from the first base.

This chain is built from TRBV6-5 and TRBJ1-6; the central 7 bases match TRBD1. The sequenced material came from blood. The receptor was isolated from a man younger than 30 in good health. The DNA sequence is as follows: TGTGCCAGCCGAGTAGGACAGGATAATTCACCCCTCCACTTT. This encodes CASRVGQDNSPLHF.